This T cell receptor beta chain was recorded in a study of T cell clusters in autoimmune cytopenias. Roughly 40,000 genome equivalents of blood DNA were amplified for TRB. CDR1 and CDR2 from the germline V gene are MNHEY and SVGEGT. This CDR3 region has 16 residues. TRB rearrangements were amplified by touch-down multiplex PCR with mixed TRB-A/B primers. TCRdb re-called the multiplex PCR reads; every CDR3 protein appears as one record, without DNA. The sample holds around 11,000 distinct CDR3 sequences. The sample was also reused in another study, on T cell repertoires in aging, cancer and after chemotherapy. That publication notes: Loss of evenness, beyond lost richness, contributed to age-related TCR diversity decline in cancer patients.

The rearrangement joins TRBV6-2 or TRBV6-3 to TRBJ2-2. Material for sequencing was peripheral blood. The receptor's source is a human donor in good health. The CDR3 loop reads CASSRASRANTGELFF.